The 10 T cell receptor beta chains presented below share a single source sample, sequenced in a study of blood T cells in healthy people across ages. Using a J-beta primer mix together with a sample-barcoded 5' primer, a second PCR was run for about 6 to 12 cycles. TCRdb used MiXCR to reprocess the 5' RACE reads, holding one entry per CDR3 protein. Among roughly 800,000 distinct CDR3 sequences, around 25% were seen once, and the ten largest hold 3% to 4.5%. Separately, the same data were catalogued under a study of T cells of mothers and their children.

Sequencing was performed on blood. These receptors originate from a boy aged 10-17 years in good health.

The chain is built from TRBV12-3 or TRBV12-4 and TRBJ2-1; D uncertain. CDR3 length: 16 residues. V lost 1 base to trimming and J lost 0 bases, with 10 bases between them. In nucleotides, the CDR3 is TGTGCCAGCAGTTTAGGCAATCCCAGCTCCTACAATGAGCAGTTCTTC. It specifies CASSLGNPSSYNEQFF.

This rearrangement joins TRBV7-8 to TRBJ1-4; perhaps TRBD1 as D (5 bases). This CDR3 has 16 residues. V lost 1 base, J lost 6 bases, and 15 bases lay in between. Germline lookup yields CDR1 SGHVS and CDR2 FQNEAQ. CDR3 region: CASSLEKNPGYEKLFF. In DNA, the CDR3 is TGTGCCAGCAGCTTAGAAAAGAACCCAGGGTATGAAAAACTGTTTTTT. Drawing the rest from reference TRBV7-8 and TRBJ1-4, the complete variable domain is GAGVSQSPRYKVAKRGQDVALRCDPISGHVSLFWYQQALGQGPEFLTYFQNEAQLDKSGLPSDRFFAERPEGSVSTLKIQRTQQEDSAVYLCASSLEKNPGYEKLFFGSGTQLSVL.

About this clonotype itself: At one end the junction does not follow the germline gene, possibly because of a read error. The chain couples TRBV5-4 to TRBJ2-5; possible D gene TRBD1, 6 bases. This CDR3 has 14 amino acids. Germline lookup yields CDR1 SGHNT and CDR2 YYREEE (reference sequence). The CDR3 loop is CASSMDSSQETQHF. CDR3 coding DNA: TGTGCCAGCAGCATGGACAGCAGCCAAGAGACCCAGCACTTC.

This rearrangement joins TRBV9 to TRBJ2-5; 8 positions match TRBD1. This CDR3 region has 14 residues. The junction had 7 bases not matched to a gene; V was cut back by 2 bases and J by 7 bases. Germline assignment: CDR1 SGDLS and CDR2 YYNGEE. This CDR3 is CASSVAGGLGTQYF. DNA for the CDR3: TGTGCCAGCAGCGTGGCAGGGGGCCTCGGGACCCAGTACTTC.

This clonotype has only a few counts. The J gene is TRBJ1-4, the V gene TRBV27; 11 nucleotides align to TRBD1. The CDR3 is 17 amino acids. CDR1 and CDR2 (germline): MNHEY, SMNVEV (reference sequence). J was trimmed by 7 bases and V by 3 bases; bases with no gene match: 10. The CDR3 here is CASSFGPGQGDGEKLFF. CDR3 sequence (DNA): TGTGCCAGCAGTTTCGGACCGGGACAGGGGGACGGTGAAAAACTGTTTTTT.

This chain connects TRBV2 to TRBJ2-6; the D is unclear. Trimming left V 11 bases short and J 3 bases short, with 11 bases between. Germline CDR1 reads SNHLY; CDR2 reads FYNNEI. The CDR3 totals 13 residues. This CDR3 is CAFYPRGANVLTF. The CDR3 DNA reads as TGTGCCTTTTACCCGCGTGGGGCCAACGTCCTGACTTTC.

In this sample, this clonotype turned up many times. CDR3 coding DNA: TGTGCCAGCAGTTTAACTAGCGGGGGGGTCTCTGGGGCCAACGTCCTGACTTTC. It is translated as CASSLTSGGVSGANVLTF. The chain recombines TRBV12-3 or TRBV12-4 with TRBJ2-6, with 13 bases lining up with TRBD2. With 2 bases clipped from V and 0 bases from J, the junction kept 1 base outside the gene matches. This CDR3 spans 18 amino acids.

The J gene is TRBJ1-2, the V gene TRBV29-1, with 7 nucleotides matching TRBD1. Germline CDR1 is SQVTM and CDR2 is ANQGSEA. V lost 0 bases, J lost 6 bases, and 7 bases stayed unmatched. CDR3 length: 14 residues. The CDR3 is CSVEDYRGWDGYTF. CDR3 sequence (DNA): TGCAGCGTTGAAGATTACAGGGGTTGGGATGGCTACACCTTC. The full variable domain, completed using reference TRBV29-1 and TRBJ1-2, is SAVISQKPSRDICQRGTSLTIQCQVDSQVTMMFWYRQQPGQSLTLIATANQGSEATYESGFVIDKFPISRPNLTFSTLTVSNMSPEDSSIYLCSVEDYRGWDGYTFGSGTRLTVV.

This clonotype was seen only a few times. As DNA, the CDR3 is TGTGCCAGCAGAAGTTCGACAGGGGGCGCCGGCAATCAGCCCCAGCATTTT. Translating gives CASRSSTGGAGNQPQHF. The chain uses TRBV28 and TRBJ1-5, with 10 bases that match TRBD1. CDR3 length: 17 residues. Per the germline V gene, CDR1 is MDHEN and CDR2 is SYDVKM. J was trimmed by 2 bases and V by 6 bases; bases with no gene match: 10.

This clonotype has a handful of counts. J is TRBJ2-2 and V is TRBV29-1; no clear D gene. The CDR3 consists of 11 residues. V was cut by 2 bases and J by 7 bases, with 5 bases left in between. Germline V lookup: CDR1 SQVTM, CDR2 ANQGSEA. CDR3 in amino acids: CSVERVGELFF. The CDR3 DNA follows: TGCAGCGTTGAACGGGTCGGGGAGCTGTTTTTT.